These T cell receptor beta chains were read from a single sample in a study of blood T cell repertoires in COVID-19. Generated by immunoSEQ multiplex PCR, the TCRdb table keeps only in-frame clones and is missing some. Of roughly 360,000 clones listed, 80% to 85% are singletons. The material sequenced was PBMCs or T cells enriched from blood (not recorded which). All receptors come from a woman in her 50s who had recovered from COVID-19. Both conserved end residues are part of each CDR3. The D gene is left open where the match is weak. The size field is filled for only some rows; it gives once, few, many or a size class.

D	V	J	size	DNA	CDR3
-	TRBV7-9	TRBJ1-5	-	TGTGCCAGCAGCTTGGGACAAGGCAATCAGCCCCAGCATTTT	CASSLGQGNQPQHF
-	TRBV24-1	TRBJ1-3	many	TGTGCCACCAGTGATTTGCTGCGGGGAAACACCATATATTTT	CATSDLLRGNTIYF
-	TRBV7-9	TRBJ1-1	-	TGTGCCAGCAGACCAATCGGGCAGGGAACCGATACCATGAACACTGAAGCTTTCTTT	CASRPIGQGTDTMNTEAFF
-	TRBV30	TRBJ1-2	-	TGTGCCTGGAGTGTAGGAGGAAATAACTATGGCTACACCTTC	CAWSVGGNNYGYTF
-	TRBV9	TRBJ2-2	-	TGTGCCAGCAGCGTACAGGTCAGGGCGAACACCGGGGAGCTGTTTTTT	CASSVQVRANTGELFF
TRBD1	TRBV4-3	TRBJ1-2	-	TGCGCCAGCAGCCCGGGCTTTTTAGGGGGCCTGAGCTACACCTTC	CASSPGFLGGLSYTF
-	TRBV9	TRBJ2-2	-	TGTGCCAGCAGCGTAGGCGGGACCCTGGGCGGGGAGCTGTTTTTT	CASSVGGTLGGELFF
TRBD2	TRBV27	TRBJ2-7	-	TGTGCCAGCAGTTTCCTGACTAGCGGGGGCTCCTACGAGCAGTACTTC	CASSFLTSGGSYEQYF
-	TRBV2	TRBJ1-5	few	TGTGCCAGCAGTGACCTTCGAGGGGGAACGGGGTACAGCAATCAGCCCCAGCATTTT	CASSDLRGGTGYSNQPQHF
-	TRBV7-2	TRBJ1-5	once	TGTGCCAGCAGCCGGGGATCCTACAATCAGCCCCAGCATTTT	CASSRGSYNQPQHF
-	TRBV2	TRBJ2-7	-	TGTGCCAGCAGTGAGGCCCCAAGGGGGAAGGTTTCAGGTCAGTACTTC	CASSEAPRGKVSGQYF
TRBD1	TRBV11-1	TRBJ2-2	-	TGTGCCAGCAGCTTCGGGACAGACACCGGGGAGCTGTTTTTT	CASSFGTDTGELFF
-	TRBV7-9	TRBJ1-4	-	TGTGCCAGCAGCTTACCGGCGGGGGCTTTACTGTTTTTT	CASSLPAGALLFF
-	TRBV5-5	TRBJ1-5	-	TGTGCCAGCAGCTTGGGTGGGTTCGGGGGGCTTGGCAATCAGCCCCAGCATTTT	CASSLGGFGGLGNQPQHF
TRBD1	TRBV10-3	TRBJ2-7	-	TGTGCCATCAGTGGGAGACAGGGCCGGTCTGTGGCGCACGAGCAGTACTTC	CAISGRQGRSVAHEQYF
TRBD2	TRBV7-2	TRBJ2-1	-	TGTGCCAGCAGCTTAGGGCGGGGGGGAAGGAGCTCCTACAATGAGCAGTTCTTC	CASSLGRGGRSSYNEQFF
TRBD1	TRBV29-1	TRBJ2-3	-	TGCAGCGGGGGATTAACAGGGGCAGATACGCAGTATTTT	CSGGLTGADTQYF
TRBD2	TRBV3-1/TRBV3-2	TRBJ2-3	-	TGTGCCAGCAGCCCTATAGCGGGAGCCTCCACAGATACGCAGTATTTT	CASSPIAGASTDTQYF
TRBD1	TRBV6-5	TRBJ1-2	-	TGTGCCAGCAGCTCAGGGGGCGCCTGGGGCTACACCTTC	CASSSGGAWGYTF
-	TRBV5-6	TRBJ1-6	-	TGTGCCAGCAGCTTAAGTCGGGGGTTGGATTCACCCCTCCACTTT	CASSLSRGLDSPLHF
-	TRBV6-5	TRBJ1-1	-	TGTGCCAGCAGGCGATGGGGCGGGGATGAAGCTTTCTTT	CASRRWGGDEAFF
-	TRBV7-2	TRBJ1-2	-	TGTGCCAGCAGCTTATATGGGGGGGCGGACTATGGCTACACCTTC	CASSLYGGADYGYTF
-	TRBV6-5	TRBJ2-7	-	TGTGCCAGCAGGCCGAAGGGGCCCGAGCAGTACTTC	CASRPKGPEQYF
TRBD2	TRBV15	TRBJ2-5	-	TGTGCCACGAGCGCTAGCGGGGGAAGGGAGACCCAGTACTTC	CATSASGGRETQYF
TRBD2	TRBV28	TRBJ2-3	-	TGTGCCAGCAGTTTAATCTCTAGCGGGTCTAGCACAGATACGCAGTATTTT	CASSLISSGSSTDTQYF
-	TRBV27	TRBJ2-7	-	TGTGCCACGGCGGGGCCCTACGAGCAGTACTTC	CATAGPYEQYF
-	TRBV4-3	TRBJ1-4	-	TGCGCCAGCAGCCAAGATGGCAAGCGTGAAAAACTGTTTTTT	CASSQDGKREKLFF
TRBD1	TRBV7-9	TRBJ1-1	-	TGTGCCAGCAGCTATAGACAGGGCTTGAACACTGAAGCTTTCTTT	CASSYRQGLNTEAFF
-	TRBV6-5	TRBJ2-2	-	TGTGCCAGCGAACAGGAGAACACCGGGGAGCTGTTTTTT	CASEQENTGELFF
-	TRBV5-1	TRBJ2-6	-	TGCGCCAGCAGCTTGGAGCCTGGGGCCAACGTCCTGACTTTC	CASSLEPGANVLTF
-	TRBV2	TRBJ1-6	-	TGTGCCAGCACCCAACAGGTGCCCACTAATTCACCCCTCCACTTT	CASTQQVPTNSPLHF
-	TRBV6-5	TRBJ1-6	-	TGTGCCAGCAGTTACTCGGGGGGAGTGGGGTCACCCCTCCACTTT	CASSYSGGVGSPLHF
-	TRBV12-3/TRBV12-4	TRBJ1-2	-	TGTGCCAGCATCAGGGCTGACTATGGCTACACCTTC	CASIRADYGYTF
TRBD1	TRBV27	TRBJ2-7	-	TGTGCCAGCAGTTCGTACCGCACAGGGGCTAGCTCCTACGAGCAGTACTTC	CASSSYRTGASSYEQYF
TRBD2	TRBV27	TRBJ2-1	-	TGTGCCAGCAGTGGGGGACTAGCCATAAATGAGCAGTTCTTC	CASSGGLAINEQFF
-	TRBV7-8	TRBJ1-5	-	TGTGCCAGCAGTTTGGGCAGGTTGGGTGATTACCTTCAGCCCCAGCATTTT	CASSLGRLGDYLQPQHF
TRBD2	TRBV11-2	TRBJ2-1	-	TGTGCCAGCAGCTCTGGGACTAGCGGGGGGGCTGGGGATGAGCAGTTCTTC	CASSSGTSGGAGDEQFF
TRBD1	TRBV19	TRBJ1-2	-	TGTGCCAGTAGTATCCGGGCCCATCTCCCGGGACAGACTGGCCTGGATGGCTACACCTTC	CASSIRAHLPGQTGLDGYTF
-	TRBV9	TRBJ1-2	-	TGTGCCAGCAGCGCGTATCCTCGGGAGGGTGGCTACACCTTC	CASSAYPREGGYTF
-	TRBV3-1/TRBV3-2	TRBJ1-1	-	TGTGCCAGCAGCCAGGAAACAGGGACCACTGAAGCTTTCTTT	CASSQETGTTEAFF
TRBD2	TRBV5-5	TRBJ2-1	-	TGTGCCAGCAGCTTGGATCTAGCGGGAGGGCCCAGTGAGCAGTTCTTC	CASSLDLAGGPSEQFF